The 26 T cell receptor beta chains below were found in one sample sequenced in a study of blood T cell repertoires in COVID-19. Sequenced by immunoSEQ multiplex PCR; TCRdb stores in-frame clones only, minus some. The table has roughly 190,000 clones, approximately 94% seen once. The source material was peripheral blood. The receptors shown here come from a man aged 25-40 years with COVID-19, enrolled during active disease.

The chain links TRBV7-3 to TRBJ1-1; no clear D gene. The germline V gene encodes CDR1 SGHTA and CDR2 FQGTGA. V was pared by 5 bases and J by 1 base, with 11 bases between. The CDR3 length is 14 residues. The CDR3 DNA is TGTGCCAGCAGCCGTAGTAGTCAGAACACTGAAGCTTTCTTT. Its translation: CASSRSSQNTEAFF. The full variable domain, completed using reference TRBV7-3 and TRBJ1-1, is GAGVSQTPSNKVTEKGKYVELRCDPISGHTALYWYRQSLGQGPEFLIYFQGTGAADDSGLPNDRFFAVRPEGSVSTLKIQRTERGDSAVYLCASSRSSQNTEAFFGQGTRLTVV.

The CDR3 loop reads CASSAGGTGNTIYF. Written as DNA, the CDR3 is TGTGCCAGTAGTGCGGGTGGAACTGGAAACACCATATATTTT. The rearrangement uses TRBV19 and TRBJ1-3; D gene ambiguous. V gave up 5 bases and J gave up 2 bases, with 10 bases separating them. The germline V gene has CDR1 LNHDA and CDR2 SQIVND (reference sequence). The CDR3 covers 14 residues.

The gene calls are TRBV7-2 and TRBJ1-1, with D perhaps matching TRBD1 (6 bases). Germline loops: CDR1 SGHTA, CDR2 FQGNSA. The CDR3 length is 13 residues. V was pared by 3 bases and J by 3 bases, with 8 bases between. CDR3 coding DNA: TGTGCCAGCAGCTTTAACAGGGACACTGAAGCTTTCTTT. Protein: CASSFNRDTEAFF. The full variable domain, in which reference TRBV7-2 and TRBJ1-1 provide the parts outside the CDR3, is GAGVSQSPSNKVTEKGKDVELRCDPISGHTALYWYRQSLGQGLEFLIYFQGNSAPDKSGLPSDRFSAERTGGSVSTLTIQRTQQEDSAVYLCASSFNRDTEAFFGQGTRLTVV.

CDR3: CASSTDRGITDTQYF. The CDR3 DNA sequence: TGTGCCAGCAGTACGGACAGGGGGATTACAGATACGCAGTATTTT. V is TRBV6-5 and J is TRBJ2-3, with 10 bases that match TRBD1. Germline V gene lookup returns CDR1 MNHEY and CDR2 SVGAGI. After removal of 5 bases from V and 3 bases from J, the junction contained 5 bases not matched to a gene. The CDR3 extends over 15 amino acids.

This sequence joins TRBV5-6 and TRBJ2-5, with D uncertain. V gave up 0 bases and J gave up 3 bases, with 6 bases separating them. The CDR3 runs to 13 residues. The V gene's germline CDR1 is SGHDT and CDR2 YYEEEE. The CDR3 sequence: CASSLDPEETQYF. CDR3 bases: TGTGCCAGCAGCTTGGACCCGGAAGAGACCCAGTACTTC.

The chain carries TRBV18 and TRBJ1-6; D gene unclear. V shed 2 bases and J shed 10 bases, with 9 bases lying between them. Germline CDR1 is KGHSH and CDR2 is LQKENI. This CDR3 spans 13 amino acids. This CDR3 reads CASSPGPLSPLHF. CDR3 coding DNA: TGTGCCAGCTCACCAGGGCCTCTGTCACCCCTCCACTTT.

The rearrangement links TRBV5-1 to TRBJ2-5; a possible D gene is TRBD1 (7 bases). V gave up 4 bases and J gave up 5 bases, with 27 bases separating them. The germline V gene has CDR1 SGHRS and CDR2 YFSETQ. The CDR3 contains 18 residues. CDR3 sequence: CASSPSFSQGQGGETQYF. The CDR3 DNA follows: TGCGCCAGCAGCCCCTCCTTCTCACAGGGGCAAGGAGGGGAGACCCAGTACTTC.

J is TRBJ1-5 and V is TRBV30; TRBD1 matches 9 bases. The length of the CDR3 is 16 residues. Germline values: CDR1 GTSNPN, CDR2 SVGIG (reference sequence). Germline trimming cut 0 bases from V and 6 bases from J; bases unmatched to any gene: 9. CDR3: CAWSVKDRGEGQPQHF. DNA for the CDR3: TGTGCCTGGAGTGTTAAGGACAGGGGAGAAGGTCAGCCCCAGCATTTT.

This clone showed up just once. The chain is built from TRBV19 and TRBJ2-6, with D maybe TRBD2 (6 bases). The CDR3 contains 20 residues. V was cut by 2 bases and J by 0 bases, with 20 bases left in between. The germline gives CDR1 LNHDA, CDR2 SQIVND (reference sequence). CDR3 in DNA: TGTGCCAGTAGTATACGCCCGGCTAGCGCGATACCCTCTGGGGCCAACGTCCTGACTTTC. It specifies CASSIRPASAIPSGANVLTF.

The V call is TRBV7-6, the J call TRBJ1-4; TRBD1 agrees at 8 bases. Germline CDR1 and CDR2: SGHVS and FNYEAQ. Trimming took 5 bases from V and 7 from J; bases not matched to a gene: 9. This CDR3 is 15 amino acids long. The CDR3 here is CASSAQTGEGEKLFF. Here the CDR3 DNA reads TGTGCCAGCAGCGCCCAGACAGGGGAAGGTGAAAAACTGTTTTTT.

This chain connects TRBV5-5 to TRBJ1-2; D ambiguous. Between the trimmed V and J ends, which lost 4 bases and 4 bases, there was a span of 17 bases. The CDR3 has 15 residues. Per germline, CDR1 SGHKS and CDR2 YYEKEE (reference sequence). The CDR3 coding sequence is TGTGCCAGCAGCGACCTTAGCGGCCATGGCTATGGCTACACCTTC. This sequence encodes CASSDLSGHGYGYTF.

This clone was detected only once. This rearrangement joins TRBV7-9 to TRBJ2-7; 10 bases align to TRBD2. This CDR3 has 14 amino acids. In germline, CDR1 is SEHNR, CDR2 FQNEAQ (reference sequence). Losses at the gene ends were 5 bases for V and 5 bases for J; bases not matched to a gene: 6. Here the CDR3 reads CASSPSGGVNEQYF. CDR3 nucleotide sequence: TGTGCCAGCAGCCCGAGCGGGGGGGTCAACGAGCAGTACTTC. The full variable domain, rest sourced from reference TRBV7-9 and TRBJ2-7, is DTGVSQNPRHKITKRGQNVTFRCDPISEHNRLYWYRQTLGQGPEFLTYFQNEAQLEKSRLLSDRFSAERPKGSFSTLEIQRTEQGDSAMYLCASSPSGGVNEQYFGPGTRLTVT.

The CDR3 nucleotides are TGTGCCAGCAGCACCCGGAAACAGGGAGATACGCAGTATTTT. Its protein is CASSTRKQGDTQYF. This chain links TRBV13 with TRBJ2-3; TRBD1 might be the D (6 bases). Germline V gene data show CDR1 as PRHDT and CDR2 as FYEKMQ (reference sequence). The CDR3 totals 14 residues. V was pared by 5 bases and J by 5 bases, with 14 bases between.

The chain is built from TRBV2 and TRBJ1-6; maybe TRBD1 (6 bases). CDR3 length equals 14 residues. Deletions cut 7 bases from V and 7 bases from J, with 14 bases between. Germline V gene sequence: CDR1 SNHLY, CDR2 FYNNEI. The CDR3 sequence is CASMPGQGNSPLHF. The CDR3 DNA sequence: TGTGCCAGCATGCCGGGACAAGGGAATTCACCCCTCCACTTT.

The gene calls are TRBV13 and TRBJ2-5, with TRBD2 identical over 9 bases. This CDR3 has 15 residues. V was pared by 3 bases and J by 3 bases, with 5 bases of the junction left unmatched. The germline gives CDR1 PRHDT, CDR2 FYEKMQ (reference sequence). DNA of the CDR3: TGTGCCAGCAGCTTCAGGGGCGGGGGGGAAGAGACCCAGTACTTC. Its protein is CASSFRGGGEETQYF.

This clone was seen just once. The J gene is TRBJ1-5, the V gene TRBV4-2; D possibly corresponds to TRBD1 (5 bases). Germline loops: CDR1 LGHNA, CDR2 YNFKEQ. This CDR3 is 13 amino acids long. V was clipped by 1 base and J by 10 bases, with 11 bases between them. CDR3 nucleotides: TGTGCCAGCAGCCAAGTTGGGGGGTATCCCCAGCATTTT. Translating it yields CASSQVGGYPQHF.

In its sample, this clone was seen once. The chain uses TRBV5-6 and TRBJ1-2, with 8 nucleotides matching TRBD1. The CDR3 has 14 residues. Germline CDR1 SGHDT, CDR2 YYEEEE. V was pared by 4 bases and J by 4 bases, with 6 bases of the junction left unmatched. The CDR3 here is CASSTQGVGYGYTF. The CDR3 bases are TGTGCCAGCAGCACACAGGGGGTCGGCTATGGCTACACCTTC.

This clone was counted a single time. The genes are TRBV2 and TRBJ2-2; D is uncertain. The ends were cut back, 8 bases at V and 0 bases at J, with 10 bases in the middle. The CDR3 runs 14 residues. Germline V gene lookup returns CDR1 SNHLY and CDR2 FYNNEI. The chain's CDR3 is CASSVTPNTGELFF. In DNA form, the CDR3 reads TGTGCCAGCTCCGTGACACCGAACACCGGGGAGCTGTTTTTT.

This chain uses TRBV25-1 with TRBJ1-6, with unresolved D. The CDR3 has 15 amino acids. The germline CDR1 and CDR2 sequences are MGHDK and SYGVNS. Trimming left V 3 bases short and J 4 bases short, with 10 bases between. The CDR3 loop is CASSDFGVYNSPLHF. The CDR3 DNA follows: TGTGCCAGCAGTGATTTCGGGGTTTATAATTCACCCCTCCACTTT.

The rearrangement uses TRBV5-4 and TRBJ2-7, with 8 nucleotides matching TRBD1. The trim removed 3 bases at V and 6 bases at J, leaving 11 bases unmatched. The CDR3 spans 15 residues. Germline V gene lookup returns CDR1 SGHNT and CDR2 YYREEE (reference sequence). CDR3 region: CASSSTGTGKGEQYF. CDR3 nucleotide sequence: TGTGCCAGCAGCTCAACCGGGACAGGCAAAGGCGAGCAGTACTTC.

CDR3 in amino acids: CASSLVYNEQFF. CDR3 nucleotides: TGCGCCAGCAGCTTGGTATACAATGAGCAGTTCTTC. The chain recombines TRBV5-1 with TRBJ2-1; unclear D gene. The V gene's germline CDR1 is SGHRS and CDR2 YFSETQ. V lost 0 bases and J 4 bases, leaving 2 bases between the germline ends. The CDR3 has 12 residues. Full variable domain (remainder filled in from reference TRBV5-1 and TRBJ2-1): KAGVTQTPRYLIKTRGQQVTLSCSPISGHRSVSWYQQTPGQGLQFLFEYFSETQRNKGNFPGRFSGRQFSNSRSEMNVSTLELGDSALYLCASSLVYNEQFFGPGTRLTVL.

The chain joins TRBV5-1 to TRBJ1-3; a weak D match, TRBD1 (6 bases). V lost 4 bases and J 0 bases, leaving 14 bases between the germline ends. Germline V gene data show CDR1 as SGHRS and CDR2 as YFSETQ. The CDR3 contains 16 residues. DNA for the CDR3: TGCGCCAGCAGCCCGACAGGTTCTCTCTCTGGAAACACCATATATTTT. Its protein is CASSPTGSLSGNTIYF.

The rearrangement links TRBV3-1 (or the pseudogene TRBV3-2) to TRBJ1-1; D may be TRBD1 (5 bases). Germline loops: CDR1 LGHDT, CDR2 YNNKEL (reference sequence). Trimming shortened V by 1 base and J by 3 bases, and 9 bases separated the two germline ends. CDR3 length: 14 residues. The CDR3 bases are TGTGCCAGCAGCCAAGCGACAGTAGACACTGAAGCTTTCTTT. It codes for CASSQATVDTEAFF.

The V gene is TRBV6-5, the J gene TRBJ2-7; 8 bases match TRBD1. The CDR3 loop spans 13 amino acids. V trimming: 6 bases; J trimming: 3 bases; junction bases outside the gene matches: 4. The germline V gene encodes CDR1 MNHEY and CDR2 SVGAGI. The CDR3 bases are TGTGCCAGCAGGAGAGGACAGGGCTACGAGCAGTACTTC. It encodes CASRRGQGYEQYF.

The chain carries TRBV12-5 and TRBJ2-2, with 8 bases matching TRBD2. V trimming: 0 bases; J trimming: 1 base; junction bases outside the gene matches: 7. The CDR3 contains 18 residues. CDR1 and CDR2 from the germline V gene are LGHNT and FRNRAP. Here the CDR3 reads CASGLVHSLAGNTGELFF. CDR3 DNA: TGTGCTAGTGGTTTGGTACATTCCCTAGCGGGGAACACCGGGGAGCTGTTTTTT.

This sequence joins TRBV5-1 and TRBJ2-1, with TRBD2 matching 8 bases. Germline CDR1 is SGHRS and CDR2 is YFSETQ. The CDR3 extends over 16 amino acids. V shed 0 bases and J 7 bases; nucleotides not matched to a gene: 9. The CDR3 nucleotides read TGCGCCAGCAGCTTGGGGGCTAGCGGGCCCCTTAATGAGCAGTTCTTC. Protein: CASSLGASGPLNEQFF.